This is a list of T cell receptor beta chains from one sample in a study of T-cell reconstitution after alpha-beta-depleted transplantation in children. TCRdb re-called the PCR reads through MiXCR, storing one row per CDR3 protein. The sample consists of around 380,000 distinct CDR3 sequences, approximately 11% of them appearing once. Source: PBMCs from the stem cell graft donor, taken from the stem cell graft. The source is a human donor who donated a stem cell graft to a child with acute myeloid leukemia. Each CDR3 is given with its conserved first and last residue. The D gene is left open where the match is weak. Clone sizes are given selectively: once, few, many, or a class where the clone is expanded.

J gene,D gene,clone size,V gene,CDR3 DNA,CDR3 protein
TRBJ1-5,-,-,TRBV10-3,TGTGCCATCAGTGAGTCAGGGGAGGCTCAGCCCCAGCATTTT,CAISESGEAQPQHF
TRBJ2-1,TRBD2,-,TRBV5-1,TGCGCCAGCAGCGCCTCTAGCGGGGGGGCCCACAATGAGCAGTTCTTC,CASSASSGGAHNEQFF
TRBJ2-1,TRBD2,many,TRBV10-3,TGTGCCATCAGTGAGTCCGGCGGGAGGGCCACTGAGCAGTTCTTC,CAISESGGRATEQFF
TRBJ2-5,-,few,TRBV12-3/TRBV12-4,TGTGCCAGCAGTTTATCAGTGTCGGGGGCGCAGACCCAGTACTTC,CASSLSVSGAQTQYF
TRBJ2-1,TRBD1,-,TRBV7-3,TGTGCCAGCTGTTTAATCCCCCTCCTACAGGGGCGCTACAATGAGCAGTTCTTC,CASCLIPLLQGRYNEQFF
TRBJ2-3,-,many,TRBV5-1,TGCGCCAGCAGCAGATCACAAGATACGCAGTATTTT,CASSRSQDTQYF
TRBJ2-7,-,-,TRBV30,TGTGCCTGGAGTAATACAGGGTCGGGGGAGCAGTACTTC,CAWSNTGSGEQYF
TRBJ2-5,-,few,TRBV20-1,TGCAGTGCTAGAGATTTGTGTGGAGCCGAAACCCAGAAACAAGAGACCCAGTACTTC,CSARDLCGAETQKQETQYF
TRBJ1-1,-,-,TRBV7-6,TGTGCCAGCAGCTTAGGAATAGGTCCGAACACTGAAGCTTTCTTT,CASSLGIGPNTEAFF
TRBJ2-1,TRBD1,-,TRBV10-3,TGTGTCATCAGTTCTTCCGACAGGGGATTCAATGAGCAGTTCTTC,CVISSSDRGFNEQFF
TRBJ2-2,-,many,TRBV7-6,TGTGCCAGCAGCTTAGACTCTAGCACCTCGGGCACCGGGGAGCTGTTTTTT,CASSLDSSTSGTGELFF
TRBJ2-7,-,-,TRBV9,TGTGCCAGCAGCTCCCGAAGTGACATCCCCTCCTACGAGCAGTACTTC,CASSSRSDIPSYEQYF
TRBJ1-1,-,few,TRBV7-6,TGTGCCAGCAGCGCCCTGGCGGGTAACGGGGCTGAAGCTTTCTTT,CASSALAGNGAEAFF
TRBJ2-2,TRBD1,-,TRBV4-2,TGTGCCAGGAGCTCTGGGACAGGGGGCGCCGGCACCGGGGAGCTGTTTTTT,CARSSGTGGAGTGELFF
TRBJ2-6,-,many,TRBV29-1,TGCAGCGGGCTGACAGGCGGTGGGGCCAACGTCCTGACTTTC,CSGLTGGGANVLTF
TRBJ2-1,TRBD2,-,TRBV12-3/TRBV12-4,TGTGCCAGCAACCGGGCGGGGGGGGCCTACAATGAGCAGTTCTTC,CASNRAGGAYNEQFF
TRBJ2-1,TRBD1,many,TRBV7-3,TGTGCCAGCAGCTTAGGAGGGACAGGGGGACACAATGAGCAGTTCTTC,CASSLGGTGGHNEQFF
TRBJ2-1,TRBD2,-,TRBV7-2,TGTGCCAGCAGCCCGGGACTAGCATTCAATGAGCAGTTCTTC,CASSPGLAFNEQFF
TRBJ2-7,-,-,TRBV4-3,TGCGCCAGCAGCCAAGATTGGGGTCGCGGGCAGTACTTC,CASSQDWGRGQYF
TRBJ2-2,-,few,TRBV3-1,TGTGCCAGCAGCCAAGAAGCTTGGCACACCGGGGAGCTGTTTTTT,CASSQEAWHTGELFF
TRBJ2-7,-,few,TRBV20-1,TGCAGTGCCGCACCGAGCACCTACGAGCAGTACTTC,CSAAPSTYEQYF
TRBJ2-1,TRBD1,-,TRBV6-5,TGTGCCAGCAGTTACGCGACAGGGGGTTTCAATGAGCAGTTCTTC,CASSYATGGFNEQFF
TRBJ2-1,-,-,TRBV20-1,TGCAGTGCTAGAGAGGATAGCTCCTACAATGAGCAGTTCTTC,CSAREDSSYNEQFF
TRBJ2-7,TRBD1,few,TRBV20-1,TGCAGTGCTAGAGGGGTAGGGAGACAGGGGGCCTACGAGCAGTACTTC,CSARGVGRQGAYEQYF
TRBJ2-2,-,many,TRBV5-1,TGCGCCAGCAGCTTTGGGAGTATGAACACCGGGGAGCTGTTTTTT,CASSFGSMNTGELFF
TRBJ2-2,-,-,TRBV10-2,TGCGCCAGCAGAGGCGTGAACCCCGGGGAGCTGTTTTTT,CASRGVNPGELFF
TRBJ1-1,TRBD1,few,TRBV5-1,TGCGCCAGCAGATGGGACAGGGGATTGGAGGCTTTCTTT,CASRWDRGLEAFF
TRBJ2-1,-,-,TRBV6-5,TGTGCCAGCAGTTACGGAGACGGAAACAATGAGCAGTTCTTC,CASSYGDGNNEQFF
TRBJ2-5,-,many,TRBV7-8,TGTGCCAGCAGCTTAGCGGACCTGATCAAGTACTTC,CASSLADLIKYF
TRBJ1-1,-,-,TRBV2,TGTGCCAGCAGGGTCGGGGGGAACACTGAAGCTTTCTTT,CASRVGGNTEAFF
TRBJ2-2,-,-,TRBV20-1,TGCAGTGCTAGACCCCCCGTCGGGAGTCCTCTGGACACCGGGGAGCTGTTTTTT,CSARPPVGSPLDTGELFF
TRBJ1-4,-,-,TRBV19,TGTGCCAGTAGCCCACTTCTAGGTGGGAAACTGTTTTTT,CASSPLLGGKLFF
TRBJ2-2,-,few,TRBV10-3,TGTGCCATCAGTGAGTTAGCCGGGGAGCTGTTTTTT,CAISELAGELFF
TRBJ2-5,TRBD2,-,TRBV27,TGTGCCAGCAGTATCGGACTAGCGGGAGTTCCCAATCAAGAGACCCAGTACTTC,CASSIGLAGVPNQETQYF
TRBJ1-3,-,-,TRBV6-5,TGTGCCAGCAGTTACTCGGGAGATGGAGTAGGAAACACCATATATTTT,CASSYSGDGVGNTIYF
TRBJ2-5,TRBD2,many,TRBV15,TGTGCCACCAGCAGAGATACACTAGCGGGAGAGACCCAGTACTTC,CATSRDTLAGETQYF
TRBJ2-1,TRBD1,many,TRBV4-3,TGCGCCAGCAGCCGGGTGCCGCAGCTTGGGACAGATGAGCAGTTCTTC,CASSRVPQLGTDEQFF
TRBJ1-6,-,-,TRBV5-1,TGCGCCAGCAGCTTGGAGCCAGGCGATAATTCACCCCTCCACTTT,CASSLEPGDNSPLHF
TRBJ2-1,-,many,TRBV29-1,TGCAGCGTACTTGGCGGGTTTAGCTCCTACAATGAGCAGTTCTTC,CSVLGGFSSYNEQFF
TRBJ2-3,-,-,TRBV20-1,TGCAGTGCTAGAGATCGAGGGTCCCCAAACGGGATGGTAGATACGCAGTATTTT,CSARDRGSPNGMVDTQYF
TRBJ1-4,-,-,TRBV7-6,TGTGCCAGCAGCCCGTCTACAGGGACGGCTGAAAAACTGTTTTTT,CASSPSTGTAEKLFF
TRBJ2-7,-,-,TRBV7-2,TGTGCCAGCAGCAGCCGGACAGTTTCCTACGAGCAGTACTTC,CASSSRTVSYEQYF
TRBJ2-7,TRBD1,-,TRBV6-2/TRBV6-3,TGTGCCAGCAGTTGGGACAGGATCCCCTACGAGCAGTACTTC,CASSWDRIPYEQYF
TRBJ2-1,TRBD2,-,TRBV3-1,TGTGCCTGCAGCCCAGGGACTAGTGGGTACAATGAGCAGTTCTTC,CACSPGTSGYNEQFF
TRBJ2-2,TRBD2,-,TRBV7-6,TGTGCCAGCAGCCCGCTGGACAGGGAGGCGGCTAGCGGGAGAGCGAACACCGGGGAGCTGTTTTTT,CASSPLDREAASGRANTGELFF
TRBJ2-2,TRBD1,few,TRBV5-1,TGCGCCAGCAGCACCCGGGACAGAGGCACCGGGGAGCTGTTTTTT,CASSTRDRGTGELFF
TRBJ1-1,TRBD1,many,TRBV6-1,TGTGCAGCCGAGGGGGGGTCTCACAGGGGCACTGAAGCTTTCTTT,CAAEGGSHRGTEAFF
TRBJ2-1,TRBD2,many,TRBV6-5,TGTGCCAGCAGTTACTCGATAACAGCGGGGGCGATCAATGAGCAGTTCTTC,CASSYSITAGAINEQFF
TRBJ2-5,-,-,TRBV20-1,TGCAGTGCTGGCCCTTGGTCGACAGTGCGGGTCCAAGAGACCCAGTACTTC,CSAGPWSTVRVQETQYF